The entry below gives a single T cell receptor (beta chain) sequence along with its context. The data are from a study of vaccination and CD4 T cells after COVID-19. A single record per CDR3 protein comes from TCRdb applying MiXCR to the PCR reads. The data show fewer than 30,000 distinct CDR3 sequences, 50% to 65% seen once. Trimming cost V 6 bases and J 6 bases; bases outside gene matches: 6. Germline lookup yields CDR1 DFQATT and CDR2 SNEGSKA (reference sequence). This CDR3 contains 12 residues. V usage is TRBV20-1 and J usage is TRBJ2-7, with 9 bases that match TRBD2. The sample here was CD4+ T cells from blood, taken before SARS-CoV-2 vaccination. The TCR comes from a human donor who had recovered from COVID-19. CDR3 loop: CSAIQREAEQYF. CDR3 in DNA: TGCAGTGCAATACAGCGGGAGGCCGAGCAGTACTTC.